These 15 T cell receptor beta chains originate from one sample sequenced in a study of T cells in Graves' hyperthyroidism and ophthalmopathy. There were TCR beta CDR3 regions amplified from RNA transcripts. Researchers ran a first-round RT-PCR on the TCR CDR3 using the HTBI primer set. TCRdb analysed the multiplex PCR reads with MiXCR anew, one entry per CDR3 protein. Of about 520,000 distinct CDR3 sequences in the sample, roughly 20% were seen once. The specimen sequenced was blood. The receptors come from a man between 18 and 29 years old with Graves' hyperthyroidism.

The chain is built from TRBV30 and TRBJ2-7; D not resolved. This CDR3 comprises 13 residues. V was shortened by 2 bases and J by 3 bases, with 11 bases between the two germline ends. Germline V gene lookup returns CDR1 GTSNPN and CDR2 SVGIG (reference sequence). The CDR3 reads CAWSYGSNYEQYF. CDR3 DNA: TGTGCCTGGAGTTATGGCTCCAACTACGAGCAGTACTTC.

This clonotype occurred many times. The CDR3 region is CASSSSEEQYF. The CDR3 nucleotides read TGTGCCAGCAGCTCCTCGGAAGAGCAGTACTTC. V is TRBV12-3 or TRBV12-4 and J is TRBJ2-7; no definite D call. Deletions cut 6 bases from V and 7 bases from J, with 10 bases between. There are 11 residues in the CDR3.

V is TRBV6-2 or TRBV6-3 and J is TRBJ2-6; D remains unclear. This CDR3 region has 16 residues. V shed 0 bases and J shed 0 bases, with 6 bases lying between them. The germline V gene encodes CDR1 MNHEY and CDR2 SVGEGT. CDR3 sequence reads: CASSYSVDSGANVLTF. For the CDR3, the DNA is TGTGCCAGCAGTTACTCTGTGGACTCTGGGGCCAACGTCCTGACTTTC.

As regards this clonotype: Just one base apart from a much larger clone, this may be a read error. This sequence joins TRBV20-1 and TRBJ1-2, with no clear D. Looked up from germline, CDR1 is DFQATT and CDR2 is SNEGSKA (reference sequence). There are 12 residues in the CDR3. The CDR3 here is CSAQRYGYGYAF. Written as DNA, the CDR3 is TGCAGTGCCCAACGGTATGGGTATGGCTACGCCTTC.

The chain has TRBV6-1 and TRBJ1-5, with a tentative D call TRBD1 (6 bases). There are 15 residues in the CDR3. Trimming removed 6 bases at V and 0 bases at J, with 12 bases between. From germline, CDR1 is MNHNS and CDR2 SASEGT. CDR3 in DNA: TGTGCCAGCAGGCGGGACACCCGTAGCAATCAGCCCCAGCATTTT. Its translation: CASRRDTRSNQPQHF.

This clonotype came up a few times. The chain couples TRBV10-3 to TRBJ1-6; no firm D call. Germline-derived CDR1 and CDR2 are ENHRY and SYGVKD. This CDR3 comprises 15 residues. Trimming shortened V by 11 bases and J by 10 bases, and 24 bases separated the two germline ends. CDR3 residues: CAVQMVGPEGSPLHF. In DNA, the CDR3 is TGTGCCGTTCAAATGGTAGGGCCAGAAGGATCACCCCTCCACTTT.

This clonotype has at least ten counts. V is TRBV6-5 and J is TRBJ1-6; no definite D call. Germline CDR1 MNHEY, CDR2 SVGAGI. CDR3 length: 13 residues. V was clipped by 0 bases and J by 9 bases, with 6 bases between them. The CDR3 nucleotides read TGTGCCAGCAGTTACTCGGTGGGTTCACCCCTCCACTTT. Translating gives CASSYSVGSPLHF.

This clonotype was counted at least ten times. The chain couples TRBV12-3 or TRBV12-4 to TRBJ1-2, with TRBD1 identical over 9 bases. V shed 7 bases, J shed 6 bases, and the junction held 9 bases outside the gene matches. The CDR3 is made up of 14 amino acids. In DNA, the CDR3 is TGTGCCAGCACCGAAGACAGGGGGAAGGATGGCTACACCTTC. Encoded protein: CASTEDRGKDGYTF.

This clonotype was observed at least ten times. The V call is TRBV29-1, the J call TRBJ1-1; D gene uncertain. V lost 2 bases and J lost 3, with 7 bases in between. The CDR3 length is 12 residues. The germline V gene has CDR1 SQVTM and CDR2 ANQGSEA. CDR3 DNA: TGCAGCGTTGAACACACCCACACTGAAGCTTTCTTT. Protein: CSVEHTHTEAFF.

There are many counts of this clonotype. J is TRBJ1-1 and V is TRBV5-1; D gene unclear. V was clipped by 5 bases and J by 4 bases, with 15 bases between them. The CDR3 loop spans 14 amino acids. Germline values: CDR1 SGHRS, CDR2 YFSETQ. CDR3 protein: CASRSGSGGTEAFF. The CDR3 DNA reads TGCGCCAGCAGGTCTGGTTCGGGCGGCACTGAAGCTTTCTTT. Full variable domain (missing parts from reference TRBV5-1 and TRBJ1-1): KAGVTQTPRYLIKTRGQQVTLSCSPISGHRSVSWYQQTPGQGLQFLFEYFSETQRNKGNFPGRFSGRQFSNSRSEMNVSTLELGDSALYLCASRSGSGGTEAFFGQGTRLTVV.

The chain recombines TRBV3-1 with TRBJ1-1, with D possibly TRBD1 on 5 matching bases. V lost 1 base and J 11 bases, leaving 17 bases between the germline ends. This CDR3 has 14 amino acids. Germline V gene sequence: CDR1 LGHDT, CDR2 YNNKEL (reference sequence). The CDR3 sequence is CASSQGRSFWGAFF. CDR3 nucleotide sequence: TGTGCCAGCAGCCAAGGCCGATCGTTCTGGGGCGCTTTCTTT.

The chain employs TRBV20-1 and TRBJ1-5, with no clear D. Per the germline V gene, CDR1 is DFQATT and CDR2 is SNEGSKA (reference sequence). V was trimmed by 3 bases and J by 4 bases, leaving 10 bases between them. The CDR3 extends over 13 amino acids. CDR3 DNA sequence: TGCAGTGCTAGTCCGGAAGGGAATCAGCCCCAGCATTTT. Protein product: CSASPEGNQPQHF.

This sequence joins TRBV12-3 or TRBV12-4 and TRBJ1-1; tentatively, D is TRBD1 (6 bases). The CDR3 has 14 residues. Trimming cost V 3 bases and J 4 bases, with 12 bases left between them. CDR3 loop: CASSFLQGSTEAFF. The CDR3 DNA reads as TGTGCCAGCAGTTTCCTCCAGGGGAGCACTGAAGCTTTCTTT.

At least ten counts were recorded for this clonotype. The rearrangement uses TRBV28 and TRBJ1-5; 9 nucleotides match TRBD1. Germline CDR1 is MDHEN and CDR2 is SYDVKM. The CDR3 sequence is 16 residues long. V shed 5 bases and J 3 bases; nucleotides not matched to a gene: 8. Here the CDR3 reads CASSTGTGFNNQPQHF. CDR3 bases: TGTGCCAGCAGTACCGGGACAGGGTTTAACAATCAGCCCCAGCATTTT.

The chain carries TRBV19 and TRBJ2-5, with D maybe TRBD2 (6 bases). Germline CDR1 LNHDA, CDR2 SQIVND (reference sequence). The V end was cut by 3 bases, the J end by 4 bases, with 9 bases between. The CDR3 covers 13 residues. CDR3 coding DNA: TGTGCCAGTAGTATTGGAGGGCGAGAGACCCAGTACTTC. This gives the protein CASSIGGRETQYF.